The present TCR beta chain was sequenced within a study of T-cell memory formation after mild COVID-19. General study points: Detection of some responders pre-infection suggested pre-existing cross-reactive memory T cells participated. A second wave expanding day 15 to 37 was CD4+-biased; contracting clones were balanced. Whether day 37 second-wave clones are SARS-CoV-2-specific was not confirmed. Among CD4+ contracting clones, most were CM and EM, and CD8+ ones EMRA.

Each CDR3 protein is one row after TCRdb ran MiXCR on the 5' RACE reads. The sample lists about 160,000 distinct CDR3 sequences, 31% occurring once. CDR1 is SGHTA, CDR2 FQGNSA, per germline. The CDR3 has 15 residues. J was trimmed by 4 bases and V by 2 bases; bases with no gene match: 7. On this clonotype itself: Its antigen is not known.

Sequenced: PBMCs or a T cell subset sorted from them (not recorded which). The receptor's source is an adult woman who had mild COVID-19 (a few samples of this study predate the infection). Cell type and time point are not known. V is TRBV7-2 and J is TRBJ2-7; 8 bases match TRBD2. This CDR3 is CASSLQSGSPYEQYF. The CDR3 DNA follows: TGTGCCAGCAGCTTACAAAGCGGGAGCCCGTACGAGCAGTACTTC.